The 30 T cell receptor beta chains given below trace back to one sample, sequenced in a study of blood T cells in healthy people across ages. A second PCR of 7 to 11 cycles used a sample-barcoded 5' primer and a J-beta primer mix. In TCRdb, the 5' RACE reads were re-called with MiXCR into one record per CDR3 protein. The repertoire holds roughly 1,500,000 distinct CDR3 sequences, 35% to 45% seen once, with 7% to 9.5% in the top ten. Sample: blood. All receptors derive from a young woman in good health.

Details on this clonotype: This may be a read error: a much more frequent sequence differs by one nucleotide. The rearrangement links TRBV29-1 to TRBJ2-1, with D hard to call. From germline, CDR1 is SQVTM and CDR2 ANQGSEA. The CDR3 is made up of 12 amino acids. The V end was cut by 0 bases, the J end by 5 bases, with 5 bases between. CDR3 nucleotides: TGCAGCGTTGAAGACCCCAACAATGAGCAGTTCTTC. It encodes CSVEDPNNEQFF.

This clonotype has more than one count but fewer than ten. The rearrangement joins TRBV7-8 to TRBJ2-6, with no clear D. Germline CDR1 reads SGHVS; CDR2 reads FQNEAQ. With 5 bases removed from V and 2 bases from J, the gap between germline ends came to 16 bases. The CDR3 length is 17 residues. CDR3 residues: CASSARSGQAGANVLTF. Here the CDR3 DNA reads TGTGCCAGCAGCGCCCGATCAGGTCAGGCTGGGGCCAACGTCCTGACTTTC.

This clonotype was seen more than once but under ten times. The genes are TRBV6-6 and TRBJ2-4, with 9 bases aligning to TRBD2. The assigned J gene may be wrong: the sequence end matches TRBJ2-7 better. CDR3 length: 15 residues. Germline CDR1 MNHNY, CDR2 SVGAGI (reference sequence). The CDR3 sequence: CASSYLERGDYEQYF. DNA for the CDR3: TGTGCCAGCAGTTACCTAGAGCGGGGGGACTACGAGCAGTACTTC.

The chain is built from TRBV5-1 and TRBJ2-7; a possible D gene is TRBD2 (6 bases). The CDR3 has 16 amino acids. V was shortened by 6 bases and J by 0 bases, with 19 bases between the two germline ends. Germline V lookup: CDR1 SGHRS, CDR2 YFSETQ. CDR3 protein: CASTPGGSGFSYEQYF. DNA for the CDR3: TGCGCCAGCACCCCAGGCGGTAGCGGTTTCTCCTACGAGCAGTACTTC.

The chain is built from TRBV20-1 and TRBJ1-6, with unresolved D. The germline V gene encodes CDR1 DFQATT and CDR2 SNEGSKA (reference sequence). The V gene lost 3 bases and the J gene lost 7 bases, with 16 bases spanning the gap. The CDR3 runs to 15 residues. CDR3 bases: TGCAGTGCTAGTGTCGGAGCAGAACTCAATTCACCCCTCCACTTT. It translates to CSASVGAELNSPLHF.

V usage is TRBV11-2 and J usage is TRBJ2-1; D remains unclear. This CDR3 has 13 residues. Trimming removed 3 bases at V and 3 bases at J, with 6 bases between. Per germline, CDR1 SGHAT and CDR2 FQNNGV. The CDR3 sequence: CASSLWSYNEQFF. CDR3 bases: TGTGCCAGCAGCTTGTGGAGCTACAATGAGCAGTTCTTC. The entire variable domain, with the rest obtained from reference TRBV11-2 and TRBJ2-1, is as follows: EAGVAQSPRYKIIEKRQSVAFWCNPISGHATLYWYQQILGQGPKLLIQFQNNGVVDDSQLPKDRFSAERLKGVDSTLKIQPAKLEDSAVYLCASSLWSYNEQFFGPGTRLTVL.

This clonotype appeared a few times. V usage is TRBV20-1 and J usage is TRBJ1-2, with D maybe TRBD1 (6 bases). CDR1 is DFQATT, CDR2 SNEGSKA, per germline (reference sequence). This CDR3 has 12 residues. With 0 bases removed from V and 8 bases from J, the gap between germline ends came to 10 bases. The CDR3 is CSAREGALGYTF. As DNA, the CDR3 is TGCAGTGCTAGAGAGGGGGCTCTGGGCTACACCTTC.

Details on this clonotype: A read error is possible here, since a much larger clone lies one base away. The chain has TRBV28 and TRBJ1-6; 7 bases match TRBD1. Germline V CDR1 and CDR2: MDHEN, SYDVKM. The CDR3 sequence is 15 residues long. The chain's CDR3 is CASSPPTGNNSPPHF. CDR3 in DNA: TGTGCCAGCAGTCCACCGACAGGGAATAATTCACCCCCCCACTTT.

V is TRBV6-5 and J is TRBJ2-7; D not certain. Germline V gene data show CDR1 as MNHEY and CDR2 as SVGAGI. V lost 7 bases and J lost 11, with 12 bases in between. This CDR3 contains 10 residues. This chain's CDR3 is CASKRNREYF. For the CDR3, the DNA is TGTGCCAGCAAGAGGAATAGGGAGTACTTC.

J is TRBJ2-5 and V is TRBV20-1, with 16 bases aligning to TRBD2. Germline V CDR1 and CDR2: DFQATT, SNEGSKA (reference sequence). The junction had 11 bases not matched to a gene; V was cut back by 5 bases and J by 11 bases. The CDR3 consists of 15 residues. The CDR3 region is CSASGLAGGLNEQYF. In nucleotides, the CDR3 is TGCAGTGCTTCGGGACTAGCGGGGGGGCTCAATGAGCAGTACTTC.

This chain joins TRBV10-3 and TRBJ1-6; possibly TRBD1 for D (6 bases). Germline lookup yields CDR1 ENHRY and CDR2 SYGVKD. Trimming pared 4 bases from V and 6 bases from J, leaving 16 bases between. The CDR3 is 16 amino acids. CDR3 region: CAISGSRDTRNSPLHF. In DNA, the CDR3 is TGTGCCATCAGTGGCTCCCGGGACACACGTAATTCACCCCTCCACTTT.

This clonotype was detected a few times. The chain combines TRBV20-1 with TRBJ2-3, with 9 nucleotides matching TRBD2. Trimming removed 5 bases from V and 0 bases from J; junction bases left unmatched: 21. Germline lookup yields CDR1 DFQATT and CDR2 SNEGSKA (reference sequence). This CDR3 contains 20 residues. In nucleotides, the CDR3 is TGCAGTGCTCCCCCTCATATATATACGACTAGCGGACGTAGCACAGATACGCAGTATTTT. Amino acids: CSAPPHIYTTSGRSTDTQYF.

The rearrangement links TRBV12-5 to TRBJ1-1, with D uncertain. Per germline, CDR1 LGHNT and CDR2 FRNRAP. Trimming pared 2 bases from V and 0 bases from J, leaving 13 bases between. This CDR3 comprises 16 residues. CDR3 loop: CASGLIAGRVNTEAFF. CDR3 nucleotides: TGTGCTAGTGGTTTGATCGCCGGACGGGTGAACACTGAAGCTTTCTTT.

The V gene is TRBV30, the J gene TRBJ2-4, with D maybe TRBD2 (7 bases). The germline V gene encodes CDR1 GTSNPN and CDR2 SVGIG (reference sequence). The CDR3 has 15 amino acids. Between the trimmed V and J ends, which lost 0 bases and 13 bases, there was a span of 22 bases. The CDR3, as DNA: TGTGCCTGGAGTGTAACCCTCCCGGGGGAGGGGGGACAGTACTTC. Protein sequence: CAWSVTLPGEGGQYF.

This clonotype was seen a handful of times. The CDR3 nucleotides read TGTGCCAGCAGCCACCTACGGTTGAACTCTGGAAACACCATATATTTT. Its protein product is CASSHLRLNSGNTIYF. J is TRBJ1-3 and V is TRBV3-1; D is ambiguous. This CDR3 comprises 16 residues. V lost 3 bases and J lost 0, with 12 bases in between. Germline loops: CDR1 LGHDT, CDR2 YNNKEL (reference sequence).

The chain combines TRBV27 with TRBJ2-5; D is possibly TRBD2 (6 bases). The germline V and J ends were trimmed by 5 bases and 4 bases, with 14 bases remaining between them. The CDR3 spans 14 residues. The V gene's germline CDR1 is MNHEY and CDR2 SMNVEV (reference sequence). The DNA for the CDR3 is TGTGCCAGCAGTGGAGGGGCCACCGGAGAGACCCAGTACTTC. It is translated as CASSGGATGETQYF.

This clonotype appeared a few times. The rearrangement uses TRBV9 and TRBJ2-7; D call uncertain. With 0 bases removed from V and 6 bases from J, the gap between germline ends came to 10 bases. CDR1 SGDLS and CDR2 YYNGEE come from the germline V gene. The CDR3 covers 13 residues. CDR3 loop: CASSVEEGPEQYF. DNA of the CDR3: TGTGCCAGCAGCGTAGAGGAAGGCCCCGAGCAGTACTTC. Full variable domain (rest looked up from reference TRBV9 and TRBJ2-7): DSGVTQTPKHLITATGQRVTLRCSPRSGDLSVYWYQQSLDQGLQFLIQYYNGEERAKGNILERFSAQQFPDLHSELNLSSLELGDSALYFCASSVEEGPEQYFGPGTRLTVT.

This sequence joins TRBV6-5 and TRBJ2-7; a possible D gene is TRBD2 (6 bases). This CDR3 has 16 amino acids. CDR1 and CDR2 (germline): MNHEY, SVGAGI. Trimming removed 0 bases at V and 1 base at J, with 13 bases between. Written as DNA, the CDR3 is TGTGCCAGCAGTTACTCGGGCGGGCGGGATTCCTACGAGCAGTACTTC. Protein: CASSYSGGRDSYEQYF.

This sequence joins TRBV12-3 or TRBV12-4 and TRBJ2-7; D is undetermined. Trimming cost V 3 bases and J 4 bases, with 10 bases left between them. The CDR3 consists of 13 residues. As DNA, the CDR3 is TGTGCCAGCAGTTTGGGAATCGTTTACGAGCAGTACTTC. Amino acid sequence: CASSLGIVYEQYF.

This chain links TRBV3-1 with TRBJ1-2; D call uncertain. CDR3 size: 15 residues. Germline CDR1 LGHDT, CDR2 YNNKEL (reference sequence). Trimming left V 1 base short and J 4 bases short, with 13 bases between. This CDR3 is CASSQVAVAPYGYTF. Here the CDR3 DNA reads TGTGCCAGCAGCCAAGTAGCAGTCGCCCCCTATGGCTACACCTTC.

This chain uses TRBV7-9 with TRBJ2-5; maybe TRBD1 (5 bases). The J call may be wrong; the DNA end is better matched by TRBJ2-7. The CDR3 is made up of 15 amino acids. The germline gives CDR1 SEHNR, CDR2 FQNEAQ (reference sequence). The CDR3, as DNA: TGTGCCAGCAGCTTAGGAGACAGCAAGACCTACGAGCAGTACTTC. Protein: CASSLGDSKTYEQYF.

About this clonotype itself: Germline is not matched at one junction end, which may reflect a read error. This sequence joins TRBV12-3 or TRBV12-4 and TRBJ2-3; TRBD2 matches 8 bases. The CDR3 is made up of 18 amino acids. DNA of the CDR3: TGTGCCAGCAGTTTTATTCTGGAAGGCGGTCTAGCGGGTAATACGCGGTATTTT. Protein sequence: CASSFILEGGLAGNTRYF.

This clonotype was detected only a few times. The CDR3 loop is CASRGGTGEGYGYTF. The DNA of the CDR3 is TGTGCCAGCAGGGGGGGGACAGGGGAAGGGTATGGCTACACCTTC. The chain uses TRBV2 and TRBJ1-2; 10 positions match TRBD1. The J segment lost 5 bases and the V segment lost 6 bases, leaving 9 bases of the junction unmatched. The CDR3 covers 15 residues. Per the germline V gene, CDR1 is SNHLY and CDR2 is FYNNEI. The full variable domain, with the rest looked up from reference TRBV2 and TRBJ1-2, is EPEVTQTPSHQVTQMGQEVILRCVPISNHLYFYWYRQILGQKVEFLVSFYNNEISEKSEIFDDQFSVERPDGSNFTLKIRSTKLEDSAMYFCASRGGTGEGYGYTFGSGTRLTVV.

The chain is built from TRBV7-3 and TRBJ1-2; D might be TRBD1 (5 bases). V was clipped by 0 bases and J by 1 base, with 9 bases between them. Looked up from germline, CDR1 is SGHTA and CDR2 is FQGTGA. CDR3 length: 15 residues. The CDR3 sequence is CASSLTGQYNYGYTF. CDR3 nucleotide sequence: TGTGCCAGCAGCTTAACGGGGCAGTATAACTATGGCTACACCTTC.

CDR3 sequence reads: CASRPTGDRAETQYF. CDR3 sequence (DNA): TGTGCCAGCAGACCTACTGGGGACAGGGCAGAGACCCAGTACTTC. The chain recombines TRBV6-6 with TRBJ2-5; the match to TRBD1 covers 9 bases. V dropped 6 bases and J dropped 4; count of bases not matched to a gene: 9. The CDR3 has 15 residues. CDR1 and CDR2 (germline): MNHNY, SVGAGI (reference sequence).

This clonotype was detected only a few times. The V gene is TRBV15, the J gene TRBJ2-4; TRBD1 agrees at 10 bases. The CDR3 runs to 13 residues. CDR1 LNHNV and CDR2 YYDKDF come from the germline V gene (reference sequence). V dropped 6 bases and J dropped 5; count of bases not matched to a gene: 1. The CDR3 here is CATSGTGENIQYF. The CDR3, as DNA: TGTGCCACCAGTGGGACAGGGGAAAACATTCAGTACTTC.

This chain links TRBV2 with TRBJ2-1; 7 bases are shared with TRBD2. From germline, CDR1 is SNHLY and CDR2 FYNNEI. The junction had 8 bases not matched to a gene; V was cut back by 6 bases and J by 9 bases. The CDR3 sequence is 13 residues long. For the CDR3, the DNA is TGTGCCAGCAGCGCACGACTAGCTGTTGAGCAGTTCTTC. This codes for CASSARLAVEQFF. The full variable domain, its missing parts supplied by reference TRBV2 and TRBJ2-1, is EPEVTQTPSHQVTQMGQEVILRCVPISNHLYFYWYRQILGQKVEFLVSFYNNEISEKSEIFDDQFSVERPDGSNFTLKIRSTKLEDSAMYFCASSARLAVEQFFGPGTRLTVL.

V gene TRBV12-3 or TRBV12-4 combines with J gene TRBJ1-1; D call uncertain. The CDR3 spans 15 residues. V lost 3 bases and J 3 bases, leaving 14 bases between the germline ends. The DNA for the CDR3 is TGTGCCAGCAGTTTGGCAGGCTTGTACGACACTGAAGCTTTCTTT. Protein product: CASSLAGLYDTEAFF.

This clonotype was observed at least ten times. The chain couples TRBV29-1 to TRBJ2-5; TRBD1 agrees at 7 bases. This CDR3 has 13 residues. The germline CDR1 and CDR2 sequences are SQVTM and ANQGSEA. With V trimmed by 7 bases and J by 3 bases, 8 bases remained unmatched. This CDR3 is CSGGDRAEETQYF. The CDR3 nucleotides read TGCAGCGGAGGGGACAGAGCAGAAGAGACCCAGTACTTC. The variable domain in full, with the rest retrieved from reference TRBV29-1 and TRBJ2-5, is SAVISQKPSRDICQRGTSLTIQCQVDSQVTMMFWYRQQPGQSLTLIATANQGSEATYESGFVIDKFPISRPNLTFSTLTVSNMSPEDSSIYLCSGGDRAEETQYFGPGTRLLVL.

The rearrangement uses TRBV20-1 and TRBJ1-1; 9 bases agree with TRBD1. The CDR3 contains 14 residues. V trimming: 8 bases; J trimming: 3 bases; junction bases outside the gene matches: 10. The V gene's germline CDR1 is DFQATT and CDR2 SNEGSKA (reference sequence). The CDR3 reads CSPQTGTGYTEAFF. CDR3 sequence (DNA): TGCAGTCCGCAAACCGGGACAGGGTACACTGAAGCTTTCTTT.